This is a list of T cell receptor beta chains from one sample in a study of cytomegalovirus exposure and HLA in healthy donors. TCRdb's copy holds only in-frame clones and misses some; the assay was immunoSEQ multiplex PCR. The sample holds 100,000 or so clones, 85% seen once. The source material was PBMCs. These receptor sequences come from a young man in good health and CMV-seropositive. Both conserved end residues are part of each CDR3. The D gene is left open where the match is weak. Clone sizes are given selectively: once, few, many, or a class where the clone is expanded.

d_gene	abundance	v_gene	j_gene	CDR3aa	CDR3nt
-	-	TRBV15	TRBJ1-5	CATSRDQQDLDQPQHF	TGTGCCACCAGCAGAGATCAACAGGACCTTGATCAGCCCCAGCATTTT
-	-	TRBV29-1	TRBJ1-1	CSVGAGYTEAFF	TGCAGCGTTGGGGCAGGATACACTGAAGCTTTCTTT
TRBD2	-	TRBV9	TRBJ2-1	CASSVAGGGGDEQFF	TGTGCCAGCAGCGTAGCGGGAGGGGGGGGCGATGAGCAGTTCTTC
-	-	TRBV28	TRBJ1-4	CASSPPHQFWGLGEKLFF	TGTGCCAGCAGCCCCCCCCATCAGTTCTGGGGGCTCGGGGAAAAACTGTTTTTT
-	-	TRBV28	TRBJ1-1	CASSFDTEAFF	TGTGCCAGCAGTTTCGACACTGAAGCTTTCTTT
-	-	TRBV18	TRBJ2-7	CASSNRVPYEQYF	TGTGCCAGCTCAAACAGGGTACCCTACGAGCAGTACTTC
-	few	TRBV18	TRBJ2-7	CASSPRQGTYEQYF	TGTGCCAGCTCACCGCGCCAGGGGACCTACGAGCAGTACTTC
TRBD2	-	TRBV28	TRBJ2-5	CASRRSGRKGETQYF	TGTGCCAGCAGGCGCAGCGGGAGGAAAGGAGAGACCCAGTACTTC
-	few	TRBV5-4	TRBJ1-2	CASSLRSAGEYGYTF	TGTGCCAGCAGCTTACGGTCGGCAGGGGAATATGGCTACACCTTC
-	-	TRBV27	TRBJ1-1	CASSLGGARTEAFF	TGTGCCAGCAGTTTGGGGGGGGCGCGTACTGAAGCTTTCTTT
-	few	TRBV6-5	TRBJ2-7	CASSYSTPASYEQYF	TGTGCCAGCAGTTACTCGACTCCGGCCTCCTACGAGCAGTACTTC
TRBD1	-	TRBV25-1	TRBJ1-1	CASNQGASTEAFF	TGTGCCAGCAATCAGGGGGCGAGCACTGAAGCTTTCTTT
TRBD1	-	TRBV6-1	TRBJ2-3	CASIQGEATDTQYF	TGTGCCAGCATACAGGGGGAGGCCACAGATACGCAGTATTTT
TRBD1	-	TRBV9	TRBJ2-2	CASSALTGVNAGELFF	TGTGCCAGCAGCGCCTTGACAGGGGTCAATGCCGGGGAGCTGTTTTTT
TRBD2	-	TRBV2	TRBJ2-7	CASSERALAGAEQYF	TGTGCCAGCAGCGAAAGAGCACTAGCGGGAGCCGAGCAGTACTTC
-	-	TRBV28	TRBJ2-3	CASRRQTSTDTQYF	TGTGCCAGCAGAAGACAAACTAGCACAGATACGCAGTATTTT
TRBD2	-	TRBV9	TRBJ2-1	CASSVEAQVGAGTYNEQFF	TGTGCCAGCAGCGTAGAAGCCCAGGTGGGAGCGGGAACTTACAATGAGCAGTTCTTC
TRBD2	-	TRBV10-3	TRBJ2-1	CAISEGTSGNNEQFF	TGTGCCATCAGTGAAGGGACTAGCGGAAACAATGAGCAGTTCTTC
TRBD1	-	TRBV6-1	TRBJ1-1	CASTRQGGTEAFF	TGTGCCAGCACCCGACAGGGGGGCACTGAAGCTTTCTTT
-	-	TRBV2	TRBJ1-2	CASSFTSGYTF	TGTGCCAGCAGCTTCACTAGCGGCTACACCTTC
TRBD1	few	TRBV5-4	TRBJ1-2	CASRLTGGRGYTF	TGTGCCAGCAGGTTAACAGGGGGACGTGGCTACACCTTC
-	-	TRBV11-2	TRBJ2-2	CASSYRDSRTGELFF	TGTGCCAGCAGCTACCGGGACTCTCGCACCGGGGAGCTGTTTTTT
-	-	TRBV30	TRBJ1-1	CAWRGDTNTEAFF	TGTGCCTGGAGGGGCGACACTAACACTGAAGCTTTCTTT
-	few	TRBV6-5	TRBJ2-7	CASSYSGGHEQYF	TGTGCCAGCAGTTACTCTGGGGGCCACGAGCAGTACTTC
TRBD1	-	TRBV7-9	TRBJ1-2	CASSLGTGRDGYTF	TGTGCCAGCAGCTTAGGGACAGGGCGCGATGGCTACACCTTC
TRBD1	-	TRBV25-1	TRBJ2-1	CASSGQGESNEQFF	TGTGCCAGCAGTGGACAGGGTGAGTCCAATGAGCAGTTCTTC
-	-	TRBV28	TRBJ2-2	CASSGGELFF	TGTGCCAGCAGCGGCGGGGAGCTGTTTTTT
TRBD1	-	TRBV7-9	TRBJ1-2	CASTAGGSNYGYTF	TGTGCCAGCACCGCAGGGGGGTCTAACTATGGCTACACCTTC
-	-	TRBV15	TRBJ2-7	CATSRDPRVWSEQYF	TGTGCCACCAGCAGAGATCCCAGGGTATGGAGCGAGCAGTACTTC
TRBD1	-	TRBV4-1	TRBJ1-2	CASSPAAGQWTSGVYGYTF	TGCGCCAGCAGCCCTGCGGCGGGACAGTGGACCAGTGGTGTTTATGGCTACACCTTC
TRBD2	-	TRBV27	TRBJ2-5	CASSSGLILQETQYF	TGTGCCAGCAGCTCGGGACTAATCCTCCAAGAGACCCAGTACTTC
TRBD2	-	TRBV4-1	TRBJ2-3	CASSQIPTSGSMGGPTDTQYF	TGCGCCAGCAGCCAGATACCGACTAGCGGGTCCATGGGGGGGCCCACAGATACGCAGTATTTT
-	-	TRBV5-1	TRBJ2-5	CASSLTAGNQETQYF	TGCGCCAGCAGCTTGACCGCCGGGAACCAAGAGACCCAGTACTTC
TRBD1	once	TRBV7-9	TRBJ2-3	CASSLAGTGEQYF	TGTGCCAGCAGCTTAGCCGGGACAGGGGAGCAGTATTTT
TRBD2	-	TRBV6-6	TRBJ2-1	CASSYSGRTPNEQFF	TGTGCCAGCAGTTATAGCGGGAGGACGCCTAATGAGCAGTTCTTC
-	-	TRBV28	TRBJ2-7	CASRARQGGGYEQYF	TGTGCCAGCAGGGCTCGACAGGGCGGGGGGTACGAGCAGTACTTC
-	-	TRBV6-1	TRBJ2-6	CASNLEGAGANVLTF	TGTGCCAGCAATCTCGAGGGCGCTGGGGCCAACGTCCTGACTTTC